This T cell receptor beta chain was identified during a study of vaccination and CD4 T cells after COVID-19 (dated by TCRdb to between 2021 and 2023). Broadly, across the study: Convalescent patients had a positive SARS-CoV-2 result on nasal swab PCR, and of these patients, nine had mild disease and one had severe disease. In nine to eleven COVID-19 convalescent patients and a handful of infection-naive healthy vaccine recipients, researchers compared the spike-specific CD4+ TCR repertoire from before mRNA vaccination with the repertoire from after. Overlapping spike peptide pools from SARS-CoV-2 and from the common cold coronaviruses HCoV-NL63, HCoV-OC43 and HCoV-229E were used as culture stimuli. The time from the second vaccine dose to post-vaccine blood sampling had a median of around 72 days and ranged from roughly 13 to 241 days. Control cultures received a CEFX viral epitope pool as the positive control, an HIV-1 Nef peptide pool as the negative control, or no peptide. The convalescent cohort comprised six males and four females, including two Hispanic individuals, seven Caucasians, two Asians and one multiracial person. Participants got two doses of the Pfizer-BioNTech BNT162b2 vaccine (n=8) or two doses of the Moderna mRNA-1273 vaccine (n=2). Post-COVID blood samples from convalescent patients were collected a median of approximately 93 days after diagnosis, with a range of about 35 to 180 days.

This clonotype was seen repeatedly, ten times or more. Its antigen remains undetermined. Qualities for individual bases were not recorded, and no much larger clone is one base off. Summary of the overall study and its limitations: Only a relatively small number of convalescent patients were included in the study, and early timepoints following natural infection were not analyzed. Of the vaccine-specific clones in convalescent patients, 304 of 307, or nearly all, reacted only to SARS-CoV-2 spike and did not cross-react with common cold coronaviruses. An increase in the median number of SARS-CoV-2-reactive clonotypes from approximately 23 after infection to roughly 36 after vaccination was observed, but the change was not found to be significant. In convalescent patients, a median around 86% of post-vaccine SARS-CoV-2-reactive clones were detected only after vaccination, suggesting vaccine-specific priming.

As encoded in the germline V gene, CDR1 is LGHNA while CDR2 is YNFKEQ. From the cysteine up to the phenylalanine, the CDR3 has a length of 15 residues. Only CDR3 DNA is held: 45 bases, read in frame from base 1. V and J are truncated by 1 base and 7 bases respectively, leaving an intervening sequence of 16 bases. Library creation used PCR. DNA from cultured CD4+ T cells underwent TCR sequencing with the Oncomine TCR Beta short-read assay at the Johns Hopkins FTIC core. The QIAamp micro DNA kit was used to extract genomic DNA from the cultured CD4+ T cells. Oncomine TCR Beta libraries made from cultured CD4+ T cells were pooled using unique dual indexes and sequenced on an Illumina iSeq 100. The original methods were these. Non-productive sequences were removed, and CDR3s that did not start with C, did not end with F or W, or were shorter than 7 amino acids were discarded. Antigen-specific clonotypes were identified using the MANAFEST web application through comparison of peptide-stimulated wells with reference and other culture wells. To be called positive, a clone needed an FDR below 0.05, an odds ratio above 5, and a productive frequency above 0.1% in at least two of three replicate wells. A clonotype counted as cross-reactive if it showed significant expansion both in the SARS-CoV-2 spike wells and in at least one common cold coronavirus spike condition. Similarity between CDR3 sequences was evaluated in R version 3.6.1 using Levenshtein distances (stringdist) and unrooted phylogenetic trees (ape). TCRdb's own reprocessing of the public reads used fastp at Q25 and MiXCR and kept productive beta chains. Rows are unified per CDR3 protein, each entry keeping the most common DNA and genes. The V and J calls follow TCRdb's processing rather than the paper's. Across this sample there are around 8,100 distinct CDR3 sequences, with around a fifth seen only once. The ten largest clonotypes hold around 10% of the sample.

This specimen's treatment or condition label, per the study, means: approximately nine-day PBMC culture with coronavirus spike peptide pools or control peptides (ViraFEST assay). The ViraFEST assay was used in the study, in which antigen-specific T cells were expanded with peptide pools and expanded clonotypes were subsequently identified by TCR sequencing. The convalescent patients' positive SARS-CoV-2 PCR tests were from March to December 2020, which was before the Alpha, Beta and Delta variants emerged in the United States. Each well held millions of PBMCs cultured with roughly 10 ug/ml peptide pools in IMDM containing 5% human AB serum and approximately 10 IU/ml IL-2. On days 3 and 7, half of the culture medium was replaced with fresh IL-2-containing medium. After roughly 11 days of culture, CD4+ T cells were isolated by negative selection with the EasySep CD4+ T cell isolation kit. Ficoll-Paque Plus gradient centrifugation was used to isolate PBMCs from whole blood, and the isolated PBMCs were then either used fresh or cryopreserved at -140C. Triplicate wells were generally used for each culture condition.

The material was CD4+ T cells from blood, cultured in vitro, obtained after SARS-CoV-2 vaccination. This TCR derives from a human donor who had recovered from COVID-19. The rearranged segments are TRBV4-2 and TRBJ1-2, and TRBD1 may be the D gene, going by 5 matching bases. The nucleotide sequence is TGTGCCAGCAGCCAAGGAGAGGGGCGGGGATCTGGCTACACCTTC. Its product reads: CASSQGEGRGSGYTF.